This paragraph reports one TCR beta chain. It has no known antigen specificity. Qualities for individual bases were not recorded, and no much larger clone is one base off. These data originate in a study of cytomegalovirus exposure and HLA in healthy donors (dated 2017 in TCRdb). The study in broad terms: In an earlier analysis of fewer than 750 of the donors, about 270 Gb of sequence data and 95 million to 130 million unique TCR beta sequences from 180 million or so T cells were reported. An early release covering roughly 600 HLA-typed donors comprised about 300 gigabases of sequencing data and about 90 million unique TCR sequences. Among the roughly 400 genotyped donors, about 85% belonged to the genetic ancestry cluster associated with self-reported Caucasian donors. The aim of the study was to test whether cataloging public T cell receptors could identify signatures of past pathogen exposure. The T cell repertoires of several hundred subjects were profiled by immunosequencing and related to cytomegalovirus serostatus. Along with the roughly 700-subject first cohort, a separate validation cohort of about 110 different subjects was used. To predict cytomegalovirus infection status, the study brought together high-throughput TCR immunosequencing, statistical association of individual TCRs with disease status, and machine learning. To study patterns of TCR occurrence, a later analysis re-analyzed previously published TCR beta repertoires from hundreds of donors and added high-resolution HLA genotyping. In the later analysis, no new phenotypic data were used to find candidate immune exposures; instead, reliance was placed on TCR beta sequences and their occurrence across donors. An earlier analysis of approximately 630 of the donors applied high-throughput TCR beta sequencing to assess whether each TCR beta V gene segment acted as functional or pseudogenic. Donor age, sex, ethnicity and CMV serostatus were collected together with the repertoire data. A later genetic analysis took genome-wide SNP genotypes for 398 of the 666 donors and used that subset as a discovery cohort. Every discovery cohort repertoire had been produced on one sequencing platform. HLA typing covered class I and class II loci at four-digit resolution. The number of donors typed differed by locus, with about 629-630 for A, B, C, DRB1 and DQB1, roughly 520 for DQA1, 606 for DPA1, and 472 for DPB1. Roughly 5 DR-DQ haplotypes were handled as single units for association and clustering because linkage in the cohort was strong. Among a few hundred genotyped donors of the cohort, an average of around 240,000 unique TCR beta nucleotide sequences were sequenced per donor, about a sixth of them non-productive.

In total, just over 650 healthy bone marrow donors made up the cohort. At the time of sampling, every cohort member was nominally healthy, though immune exposures that went unrecorded were likely present. The donor tested CMV seropositive and was one of the 289 seropositive cohort members. A peripheral blood sample was collected from each donor, and TCR beta sequencing was performed on peripheral blood mononuclear cells. Genomic DNA extraction from the blood cell samples was performed with the Qiagen DNeasy Blood Extraction Kit. Counted from cysteine to phenylalanine, this CDR3 has 16 amino acids. The sequence is cut down to CDR3 DNA, 48 bases in frame from base 1. V lost 0 bases and J lost 1 base, and the count of bases not matched to a germline gene is 4. CDR1 and CDR2 (WSHSY, SAAADI) derive from the germline V gene. The library was made by the immunoSEQ multiplex PCR assay. For the multiplex PCR, a mixture combining 60 forward primers for TCR Vbeta segments and 13 reverse primers for TCR Jbeta segments was used. Amplification of the CDR3 region of rearranged TCR beta genes was performed with a multiplex PCR assay on genomic DNA. The amplified TCR beta libraries were sequenced on the Illumina HiSeq System as 87-base-pair reads. Concerning the study's data processing: A later analysis counted about 80 million unique TCR beta chains across the 666 repertoires, and some 11 million of these chains were shared by at least two donors. A nearest-neighbor algorithm error-corrected the raw reads and collapsed the reads into unique sequences, merging closely related sequences to remove PCR and sequencing errors. To assign V, D and J gene segments, CDR3 sequences were aligned to IMGT reference sequences. For a sequence to be retained, a match of at least six nucleotides was required to both a V gene segment and a J gene segment. A rearrangement was called productive if the CDR3 had no stop codons and remained in frame with V and J, and every other rearrangement was called non-productive. Following IMGT convention, CDR3 was defined as the stretch from the second conserved V-encoded cysteine up to the conserved J-encoded phenylalanine. In an earlier analysis of approximately 590 of the donors, sequences lacking an unambiguous match to a single V gene segment were excluded. In an earlier analysis of several hundred of the donors, a V segment was called functional when productive rearrangements were above 56.7%, and segregating when the standard deviation between donors exceeded 5%. A statistical classification framework was built to diagnose cytomegalovirus status from the catalog of TCR beta chain sequences. V and J gene assignment, in a later analysis, came from comparing TCR nucleotide sequences with IMGT/GENE-DB human TR gene sequences. The TCRdist pipeline was used in a later analysis to assign CDR3 sequences and most-parsimonious VDJ recombination scenarios. In a later analysis, every TCR beta chain was defined by the combination of its CDR3 amino acid sequence and its V-gene family, and reads without a unique V-gene family were dropped. As a way to deal with suspected cross-contamination and a sequencing artifact, a later analysis dropped roughly 600 nucleotide sequences that were highly shared and had low generation probability. For each public chain, a later analysis derived a clonal expansion index from normalized ranks of inferred template counts within each repertoire. Generation probabilities in a later analysis came from a VDJ recombination model fitted to out-of-frame rearrangements, and those results were checked against IGoR. In a later analysis, TCR-TCR, TCR-HLA and TCR-CMV co-occurrence was scored with hypergeometric tests, and a repertoire-size bias correction was applied to TCR pairs. A later analysis estimated false discovery rates by permuting HLA or CMV assignments 20 times. In a later analysis, co-occurring TCRs were grouped using DBSCAN, with TCRdist sequence similarity added in when clustering inside HLA-allele-positive subsets. Repertoires with fewer than 30,000 or more than 120,000 public chains, plus five repertoires with anomalous nucleotide sharing, were excluded from co-occurrence clustering. Sourced from immuneACCESS, this table was stored by TCRdb with only in-frame sequences that have V and J called. A share of the clones is absent; for the studies checked, an unresolved V gene accounts for under half, and the remainder has no known explanation. Clone size and V and J calls were adopted from that table, with D and trimming inferred from the DNA. The sample data list 150,000 to 200,000 clones, and roughly 80% of these were observed just once. The ten largest make up roughly 12% of the sample.

The study at large found these results: A later analysis reported that several top co-occurrence clusters appeared linked to parvovirus B19, influenza, CMV and Epstein-Barr virus. Broadly in line with IMGT annotations, most TCR beta V segments showed up in productive rearrangements about 87% or about 30% of the time in an earlier analysis of around 550 of the donors. The sequencing pipeline was judged likely to have produced a cluster of highly shared sequence variants as a technical artifact. A later analysis found that HLA-associated TCR beta chains were more clonally expanded and had lower generation probabilities than equally common non-associated chains. In a later analysis, most CMV-associated TCR beta chains were found to appear HLA-restricted, with HLA associations seemingly driven largely by CMV exposure. A further reported finding was that TCR beta sequences accurately predicted the HLA-A and HLA-B alleles for most subjects in the first cohort. In a later genetic analysis, fewer N-insertions in productive TCRs were reported among donors in an Asian-associated ancestry cluster than the roughly 700-donor mean. Strong co-occurrence of HLA alleles, especially DR and DQ, made assigning TCR associations to individual alleles difficult. Only TCR beta chains were sequenced in this cohort, and the absence of alpha or paired-chain data limited detectable features. Because some donors lacked HLA typing at each locus, the association tests relied only on the typed subset. In a later analysis, the rate of TCR association differed among HLA loci, with DRB1 alleles having the most associated TCRs and HLA-C alleles having the fewest. Around 16 rarely observed V segments, including chromosome 9 orphons, were excluded from the earlier analysis of a few hundred of the donors because counts were too low. Roughly uniform sequencing depth across donors was assumed in presence/absence analyses, although this assumption may not hold. In the study, 150 to 200 TCR beta chains were listed as associated with cytomegalovirus. Across donors, most TCR sequences were observed very rarely, whereas some public TCRs were present in many individuals. The authors suggested that the approach could potentially be extended to other disease states and immunological phenotypes. A later analysis associated around 16,000 TCR beta sequences with specific HLA alleles at a false discovery rate of 0.05. The only immune exposure information available for the cohort was CMV serostatus. An association between a missense DCLRE1C variant and V-gene and J-gene trimming of TCR beta chains was found in a later genetic analysis and replicated in an independent cohort. Linkage disequilibrium might explain the correlated functional status among segregating V segments, but an unknown experimental factor could not be excluded. Cytomegalovirus status was reported to be diagnosed by the classifier with high specificity and sensitivity in both the original and validation cohorts. Three of the identified cytomegalovirus-associated TCR beta chains were confirmed in vitro to be specific for cytomegalovirus antigens. Some IMGT-functional V segments, including TRBV6-2 and TRBV6-3, could not be distinguished by the 87-base-pair reads and were therefore excluded.

The clonotype was recovered from a man aged 18 to 30 in good health and CMV-seropositive. The sequence links TRBV10-2 to TRBJ2-3; 7 nucleotides in the junction match TRBD2. The sequenced material came from PBMCs. The nucleotides are TGCGCCAGCAGTGAGTCACGGGAGGTGGGCACAGATACGCAGTATTTT. This yields the protein CASSESREVGTDTQYF.